Listed here are 14 T cell receptor beta chains from one sample, sequenced in a study of shared clonotypes between healthy human individuals. This table comes from immunoSEQ multiplex PCR, and its TCRdb copy is limited to in-frame clones, with some not included. The sample records approximately 510,000 clones, around 79% being singletons. The material sequenced was PBMCs. The receptors were sampled from a woman aged 35 to 49 in good health. Some clones in this sample may be carry-over from other donors' samples.

This clone was recorded once. The chain has TRBV4-1 and TRBJ2-7, with D perhaps TRBD2 (5 bases). V was shortened by 7 bases and J by 1 base, with 14 bases between the two germline ends. Germline CDR1 MGHRA, CDR2 YSYEKL. The CDR3 spans 14 residues. The CDR3 protein is CASKSGPTSYEQYF. The CDR3 bases are TGCGCCAGCAAGAGCGGCCCCACTTCCTACGAGCAGTACTTC.

Regarding this clone: The same CDR3 is also encoded by other DNA sequences in this sample. J is TRBJ2-5 and V is TRBV18; D call uncertain. The V end was cut by 0 bases, the J end by 2 bases, with 7 bases between. This CDR3 has 14 amino acids. The V gene's germline CDR1 is KGHSH and CDR2 LQKENI. The chain's CDR3 is CASSPPAAQETQYF. The CDR3 coding sequence is TGTGCCAGCTCACCACCGGCAGCACAAGAGACCCAGTACTTC.

The CDR3 is CATRTAGAFYGYTF. CDR3 nucleotides: TGTGCCACCAGGACAGCAGGGGCCTTCTATGGCTACACCTTC. The genes are TRBV15 and TRBJ1-2, with D possibly being TRBD1 (6 bases). Trimming stripped 6 bases from V and 4 bases from J, with 15 bases between. CDR3 size: 14 residues. The germline CDR1 and CDR2 sequences are LNHNV and YYDKDF (reference sequence). Supplemented by reference TRBV15 and TRBJ1-2, the full variable domain reads DAMVIQNPRYQVTQFGKPVTLSCSQTLNHNVMYWYQQKSSQAPKLLFHYYDKDFNNEADTPDNFQSRRPNTSFCFLDIRSPGLGDTAMYLCATRTAGAFYGYTFGSGTRLTVV.

V gene TRBV18 combines with J gene TRBJ2-7, with 10 nucleotides matching TRBD2. Losses at the gene ends were 3 bases for V and 3 bases for J; bases not matched to a gene: 2. This CDR3 contains 14 residues. Germline V gene sequence: CDR1 KGHSH, CDR2 LQKENI. In DNA, the CDR3 is TGTGCCAGCTCACCTAGCGGGAGGCTCTACGAGCAGTACTTC. This sequence encodes CASSPSGRLYEQYF.

The J gene is TRBJ1-4, the V gene TRBV6-6; D unresolved. Germline CDR1 is MNHNY and CDR2 is SVGAGI (reference sequence). The CDR3 runs 14 residues. V lost 6 bases, J lost 0 bases, and 8 bases lay in between. The CDR3 loop reads CASRSEATNEKLFF. CDR3 bases: TGTGCCAGCAGGTCAGAGGCAACTAATGAAAAACTGTTTTTT.

The V call is TRBV18, the J call TRBJ2-3; TRBD2 aligns across 14 bases. The CDR3 covers 16 residues. CDR1 KGHSH and CDR2 LQKENI come from the germline V gene. V lost 4 bases, J lost 3 bases, and 3 bases stayed unmatched. In DNA, the CDR3 is TGTGCCAGCTCACGGCGGACTAGCGGGAGGACAGATACGCAGTATTTT. Protein sequence: CASSRRTSGRTDTQYF.

This sequence joins TRBV19 and TRBJ2-3, with D perhaps matching TRBD1 or TRBD2 (6 bases each). Trimming left V 3 bases short and J 4 bases short, with 11 bases between. CDR1 LNHDA and CDR2 SQIVND come from the germline V gene (reference sequence). This CDR3 has 14 residues. In DNA, the CDR3 is TGTGCCAGTAGTATCGGGGGCCCCCCAGATACGCAGTATTTT. It is translated as CASSIGGPPDTQYF.

This chain connects TRBV19 to TRBJ1-5, with D perhaps TRBD1 (5 bases). The CDR3 sequence is 17 residues long. V was clipped by 4 bases and J by 1 base, with 17 bases between them. Germline V lookup: CDR1 LNHDA, CDR2 SQIVND (reference sequence). DNA of the CDR3: TGTGCCAGTAGTAGTCCATATTGGGACGCCAGCAATCAGCCCCAGCATTTT. It translates to CASSSPYWDASNQPQHF.

This clone was counted ten times or more. V is TRBV11-2 and J is TRBJ2-1; D gene unclear. Germline V lookup: CDR1 SGHAT, CDR2 FQNNGV. This CDR3 is 15 amino acids long. Trimming removed 5 bases from V and 4 bases from J, with 15 bases in between. DNA for the CDR3: TGTGCCAGCAGCAAAGAGAGAAGGAAGTACAATGAGCAGTTCTTC. Translation gives CASSKERRKYNEQFF.

The V call is TRBV6-6, the J call TRBJ2-7; maybe TRBD1 (6 bases). The germline CDR1 and CDR2 sequences are MNHNY and SVGAGI (reference sequence). With 6 bases removed from V and 5 bases from J, the gap between germline ends came to 14 bases. The CDR3 loop spans 13 amino acids. The CDR3 DNA is TGTGCCAGCAGGCAGGCAGGGGTCCACGAGCAGTACTTC. Translating it yields CASRQAGVHEQYF.

The V and J genes are TRBV5-1 and TRBJ1-1, with D maybe TRBD1 (6 bases). Germline CDR1 SGHRS, CDR2 YFSETQ. The CDR3 is made up of 14 amino acids. Trimming took off 1 base at V and 4 bases at J, with 11 bases between the two ends. The CDR3 bases are TGCGCCAGCAGCTTGTCACAGGGACCCACTGAAGCTTTCTTT. It translates to CASSLSQGPTEAFF.

The chain links TRBV21-1 to TRBJ2-3. TRBV21-1 is described as a pseudogene. The CDR3 extends over 20 amino acids. This CDR3 is CASSKALHPLWGAHTDTQYF. For the CDR3, the DNA is TGTGCCAGCAGCAAAGCCCTTCACCCTTTGTGGGGGGCGCACACAGATACGCAGTATTTT.

The chain has TRBV7-9 and TRBJ2-1; 11 bases match TRBD2. Germline V gene sequence: CDR1 SEHNR, CDR2 FQNEAQ (reference sequence). V gave up 0 bases and J gave up 9 bases; unmatched junction bases: 4. CDR3 length equals 15 residues. The CDR3 here is CASSLASGRALEQFF. The CDR3 nucleotides read TGTGCCAGCAGCTTAGCTAGCGGGAGGGCCCTTGAGCAGTTCTTC.

The V gene is TRBV5-6, the J gene TRBJ1-1; D is unresolved. Germline assignment: CDR1 SGHDT and CDR2 YYEEEE. The length of the CDR3 is 12 residues. The germline V and J ends were trimmed by 4 bases and 12 bases, with 16 bases remaining between them. CDR3 coding DNA: TGTGCCAGCAGCGGTAACGACTTCCAGTCTTTCTTT. Its protein is CASSGNDFQSFF.